This record covers a single TCR beta chain. CDR1 is SGHTS and CDR2 is YDEGEE in the germline V gene. The CDR3 has 16 residues. The J segment lost 8 bases and the V segment lost 2 bases, leaving 9 bases of the junction unmatched. TCRdb keeps only in-frame clones here, not all; method: immunoSEQ multiplex PCR. Of around 700,000 clones listed, about two thirds are singletons. These data belong to a study of shared clonotypes between healthy human individuals. In the CD4+ fraction, cells were divided into CD45RA+ naive and CD45RA-negative memory subsets. Source material: memory CD4+ T cells sorted from blood. The subset denotes: CD45RA-negative fraction. This sequence originates from a woman in her thirties in good health. V gene TRBV5-8 combines with J gene TRBJ1-4; TRBD1 matches at 10 bases. CDR3 bases: TGTGCCAGCAGCTTCATTATCGGGACAGGGGACGAAAAACTGTTTTTT. Residues: CASSFIIGTGDEKLFF.